The 3 T cell receptor beta chains listed next were all sequenced from one sample in a study of Graves' ophthalmopathy and Graves' hyperthyroidism. RNA transcripts were the source from which TCR beta CDR3 regions were amplified. The first-round RT-PCR employed HTBI primers together with the Qiagen OneStep RT-PCR kit. A multiplex PCR was then performed as the second round. Each CDR3 protein gets one entry after TCRdb re-called the multiplex PCR reads with MiXCR. The repertoire includes about 660,000 distinct CDR3 sequences, roughly two fifths of them detected once, and roughly 3.5% sits in the top ten. The source material was peripheral blood. Receptors were obtained from an adult man with Graves' ophthalmopathy.

The gene calls are TRBV5-1 and TRBJ2-2; tentative D call: TRBD2 (6 bases). The CDR3 contains 17 residues. V was pared by 1 base and J by 0 bases, with 13 bases between. Germline lookup yields CDR1 SGHRS and CDR2 YFSETQ. CDR3 coding DNA: TGCGCCAGCAGCTTGAGGCGGGGCCCAGCGAACACCGGGGAGCTGTTTTTT. It translates to CASSLRRGPANTGELFF.

As to this clonotype: It may be a read error: a sequence one base away is much more abundant. This chain joins TRBV15 and TRBJ2-7; D remains unclear. The CDR3 is 13 amino acids. Germline V lookup: CDR1 LNHNV, CDR2 YYDKDF (reference sequence). V dropped 5 bases and J dropped 2 bases, with 10 bases sitting between them. The CDR3 sequence is CATSQDSAYEQYF. The CDR3 DNA follows: TGTGCCACCAGCCAAGATTCGGCCTACGAGCAGTACTTC.

The gene calls are TRBV2 and TRBJ2-5; D gene ambiguous. V was clipped by 4 bases and J by 5 bases, with 11 bases between them. Germline CDR1 SNHLY, CDR2 FYNNEI. This CDR3 is built from 13 residues. CDR3 bases: TGTGCCAGCAGTGTGCAGGATTTGGAGACCCAGTACTTC. It translates to CASSVQDLETQYF.